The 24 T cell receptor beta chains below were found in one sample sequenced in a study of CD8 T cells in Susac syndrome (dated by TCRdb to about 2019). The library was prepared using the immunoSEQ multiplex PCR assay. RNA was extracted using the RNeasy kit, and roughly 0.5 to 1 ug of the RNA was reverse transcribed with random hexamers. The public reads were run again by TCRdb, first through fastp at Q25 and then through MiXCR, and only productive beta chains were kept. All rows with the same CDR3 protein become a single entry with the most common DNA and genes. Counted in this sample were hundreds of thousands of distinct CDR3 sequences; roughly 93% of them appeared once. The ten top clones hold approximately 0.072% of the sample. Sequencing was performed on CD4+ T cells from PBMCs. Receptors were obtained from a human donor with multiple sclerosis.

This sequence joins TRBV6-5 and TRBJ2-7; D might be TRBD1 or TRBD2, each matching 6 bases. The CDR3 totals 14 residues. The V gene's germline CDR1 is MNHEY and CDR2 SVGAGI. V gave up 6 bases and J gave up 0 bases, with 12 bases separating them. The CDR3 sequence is CASREGGRSYEQYF. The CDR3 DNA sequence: TGTGCCAGCAGGGAAGGGGGGCGCTCCTACGAGCAGTACTTC.

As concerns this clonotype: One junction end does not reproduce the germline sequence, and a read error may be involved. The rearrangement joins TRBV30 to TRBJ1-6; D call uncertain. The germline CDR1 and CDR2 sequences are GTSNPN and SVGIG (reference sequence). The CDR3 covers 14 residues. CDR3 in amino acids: CASSEVPHNSPLHF. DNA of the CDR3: TGTGCCTCCAGCGAGGTCCCTCATAATTCCCCCCTCCACTTT. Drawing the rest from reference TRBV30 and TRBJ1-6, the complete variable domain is SQTIHQWPATLVQPVGSPLSLECTVEGTSNPNLYWYRQAAGRGLQLLFYSVGIGQISSEVPQNLSASRPQDRQFILSSKKLLLSDSGFYLCASSEVPHNSPLHFGNGTRLTVT.

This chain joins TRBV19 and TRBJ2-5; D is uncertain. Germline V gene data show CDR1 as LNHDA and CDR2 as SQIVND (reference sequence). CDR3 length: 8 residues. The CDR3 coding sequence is TGTGTCCAAGAGACCCAGTACTTC. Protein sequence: CVQETQYF.

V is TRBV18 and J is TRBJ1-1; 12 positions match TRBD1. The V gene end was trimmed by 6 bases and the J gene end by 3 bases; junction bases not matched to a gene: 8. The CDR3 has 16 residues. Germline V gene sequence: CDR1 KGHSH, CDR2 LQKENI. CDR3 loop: CASSLGTGGSDTEAFF. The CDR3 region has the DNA TGTGCCAGCTCGCTCGGGACAGGGGGCTCGGACACTGAAGCTTTCTTT.

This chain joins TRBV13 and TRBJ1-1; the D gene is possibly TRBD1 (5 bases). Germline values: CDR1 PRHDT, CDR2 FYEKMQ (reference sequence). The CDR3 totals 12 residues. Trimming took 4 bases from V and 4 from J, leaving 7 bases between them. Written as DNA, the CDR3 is TGTGCCAGCAGCTGGAGGGGCACTGAAGCTTTCTTT. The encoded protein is CASSWRGTEAFF.

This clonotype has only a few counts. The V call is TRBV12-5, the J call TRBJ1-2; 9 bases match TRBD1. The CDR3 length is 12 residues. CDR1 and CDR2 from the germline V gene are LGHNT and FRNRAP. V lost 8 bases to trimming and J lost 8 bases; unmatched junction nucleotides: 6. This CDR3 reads CASIGDRDGYTF. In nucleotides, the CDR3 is TGTGCTAGTATCGGGGACAGGGACGGCTACACCTTC.

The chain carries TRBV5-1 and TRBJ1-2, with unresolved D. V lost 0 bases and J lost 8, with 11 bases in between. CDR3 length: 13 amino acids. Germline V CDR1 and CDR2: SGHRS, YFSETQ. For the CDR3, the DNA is TGCGCCAGCAGCTTGGAGCCAGGCGGGGGCTACACCTTC. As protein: CASSLEPGGGYTF.

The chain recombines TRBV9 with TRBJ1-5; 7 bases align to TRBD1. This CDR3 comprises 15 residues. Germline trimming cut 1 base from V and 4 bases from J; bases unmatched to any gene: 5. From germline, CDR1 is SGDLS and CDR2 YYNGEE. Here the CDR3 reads CASSVSGTDNQPQHF. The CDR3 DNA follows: TGTGCCAGCAGCGTATCAGGGACAGATAATCAGCCCCAGCATTTT.

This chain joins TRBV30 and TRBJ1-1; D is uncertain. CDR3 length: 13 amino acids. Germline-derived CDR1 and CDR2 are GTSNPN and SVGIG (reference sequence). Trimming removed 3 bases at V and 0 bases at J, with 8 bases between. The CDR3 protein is CAWSPRMNTEAFF. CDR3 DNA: TGTGCCTGGAGCCCGCGCATGAACACTGAAGCTTTCTTT. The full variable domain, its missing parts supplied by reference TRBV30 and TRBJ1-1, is SQTIHQWPATLVQPVGSPLSLECTVEGTSNPNLYWYRQAAGRGLQLLFYSVGIGQISSEVPQNLSASRPQDRQFILSSKKLLLSDSGFYLCAWSPRMNTEAFFGQGTRLTVV.

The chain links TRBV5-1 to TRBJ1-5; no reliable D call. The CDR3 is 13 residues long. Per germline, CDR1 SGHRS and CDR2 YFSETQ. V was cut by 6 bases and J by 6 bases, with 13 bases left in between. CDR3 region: CASKVDLGQPQHF. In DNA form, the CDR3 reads TGCGCCAGCAAGGTGGACCTAGGTCAGCCCCAGCATTTT. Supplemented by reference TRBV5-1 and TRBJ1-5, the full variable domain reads KAGVTQTPRYLIKTRGQQVTLSCSPISGHRSVSWYQQTPGQGLQFLFEYFSETQRNKGNFPGRFSGRQFSNSRSEMNVSTLELGDSALYLCASKVDLGQPQHFGDGTRLSIL.

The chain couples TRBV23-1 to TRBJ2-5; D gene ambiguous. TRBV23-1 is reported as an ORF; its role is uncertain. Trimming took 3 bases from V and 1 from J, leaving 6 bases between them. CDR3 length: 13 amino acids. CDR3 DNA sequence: TGCGCCAGCAGTCACCGGCCCCAAGAGACCCAGTACTTC. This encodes CASSHRPQETQYF.

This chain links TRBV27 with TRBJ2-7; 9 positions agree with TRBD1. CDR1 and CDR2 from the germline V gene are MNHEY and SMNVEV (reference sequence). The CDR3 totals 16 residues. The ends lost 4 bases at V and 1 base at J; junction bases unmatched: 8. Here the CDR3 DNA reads TGTGCCAGCAGTTCCATGACAGGGGGGACGTCCTACGAGCAGTACTTC. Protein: CASSSMTGGTSYEQYF.

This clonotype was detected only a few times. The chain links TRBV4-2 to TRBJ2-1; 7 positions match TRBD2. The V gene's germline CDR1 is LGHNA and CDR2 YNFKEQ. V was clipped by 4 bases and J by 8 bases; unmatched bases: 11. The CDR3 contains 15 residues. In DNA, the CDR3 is TGTGCCAGCAGCCCAACTAGCGTTGGGAGCGATGAGCAGTTCTTC. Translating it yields CASSPTSVGSDEQFF.

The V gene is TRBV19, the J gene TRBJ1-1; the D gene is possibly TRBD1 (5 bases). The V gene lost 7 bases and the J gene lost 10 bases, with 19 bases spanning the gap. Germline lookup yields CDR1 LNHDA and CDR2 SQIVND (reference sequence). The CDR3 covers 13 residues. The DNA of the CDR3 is TGTGCCAGTAAAGTGACGGACGGGGCTGTAGCTTTCTTT. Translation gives CASKVTDGAVAFF.

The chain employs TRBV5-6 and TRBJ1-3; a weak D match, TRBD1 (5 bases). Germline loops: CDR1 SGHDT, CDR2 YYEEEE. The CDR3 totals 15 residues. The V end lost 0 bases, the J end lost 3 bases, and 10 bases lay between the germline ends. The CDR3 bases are TGTGCCAGCAGCTTGGCTGGGGGGAATGGAAACACCATATATTTT. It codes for CASSLAGGNGNTIYF.

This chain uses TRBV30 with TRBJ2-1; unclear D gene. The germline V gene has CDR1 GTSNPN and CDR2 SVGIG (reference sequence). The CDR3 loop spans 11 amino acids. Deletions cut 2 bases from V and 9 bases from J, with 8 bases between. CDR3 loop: CAWSPLSEQFF. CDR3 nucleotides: TGTGCCTGGAGTCCCTTGAGTGAGCAGTTCTTC.

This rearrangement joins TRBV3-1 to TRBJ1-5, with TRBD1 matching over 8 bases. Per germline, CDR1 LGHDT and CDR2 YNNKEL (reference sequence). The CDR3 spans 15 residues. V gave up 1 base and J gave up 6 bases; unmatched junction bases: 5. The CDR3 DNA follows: TGTGCCAGCAGCCAAGGGGGACAGGCTGGTCAGCCCCAGCATTTT. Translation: CASSQGGQAGQPQHF.

Written as DNA, the CDR3 is TGTGCCACCAGTGATCCTAGGGGACTAGCGGGGGCCAATGAGCAGTTCTTC. It is translated as CATSDPRGLAGANEQFF. The chain links TRBV24-1 to TRBJ2-1, with 14 bases fitting TRBD2. Germline assignment: CDR1 KGHDR and CDR2 SFDVKD. The junction had 6 bases not matched to a gene; V was cut back by 3 bases and J by 6 bases. This CDR3 is 17 amino acids long.

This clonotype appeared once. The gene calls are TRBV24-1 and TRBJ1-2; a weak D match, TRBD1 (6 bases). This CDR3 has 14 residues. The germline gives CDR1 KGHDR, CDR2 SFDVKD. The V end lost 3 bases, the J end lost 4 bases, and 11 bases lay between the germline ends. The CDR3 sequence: CATSDRRGAYGYTF. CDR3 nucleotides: TGTGCCACCAGTGATCGTCGGGGGGCCTATGGCTACACCTTC.

CDR3 sequence reads: CASSAYPRGPQHF. CDR3 in DNA: TGTGCCAGCAGCGCGTACCCCCGGGGGCCCCAGCATTTT. V is TRBV9 and J is TRBJ1-5; D is unresolved. Trimming took 3 bases from V and 9 from J, leaving 13 bases between them. The germline gives CDR1 SGDLS, CDR2 YYNGEE. This CDR3 is 13 amino acids long.

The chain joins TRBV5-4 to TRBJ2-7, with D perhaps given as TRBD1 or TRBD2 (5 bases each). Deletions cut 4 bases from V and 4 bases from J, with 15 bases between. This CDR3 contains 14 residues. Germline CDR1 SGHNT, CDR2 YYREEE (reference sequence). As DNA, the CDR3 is TGTGCCAGCAGCCCCCGGGACCGCCCGTACGAGCAGTACTTC. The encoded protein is CASSPRDRPYEQYF.

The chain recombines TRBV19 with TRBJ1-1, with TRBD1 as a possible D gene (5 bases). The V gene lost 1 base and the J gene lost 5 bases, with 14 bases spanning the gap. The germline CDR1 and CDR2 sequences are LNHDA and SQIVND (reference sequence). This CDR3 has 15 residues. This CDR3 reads CASSIGLGVRTEAFF. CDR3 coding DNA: TGTGCCAGTAGTATAGGGTTAGGGGTGAGGACTGAAGCTTTCTTT.

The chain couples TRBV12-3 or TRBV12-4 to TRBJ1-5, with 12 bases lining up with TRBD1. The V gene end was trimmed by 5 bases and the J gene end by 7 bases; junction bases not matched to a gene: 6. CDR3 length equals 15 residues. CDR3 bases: TGTGCCAGCAGTCCCCACGGGACAGGGGGCCAGCCCCAGCATTTT. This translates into CASSPHGTGGQPQHF.

The CDR3 here is CASSQGYQETQYF. Here the CDR3 DNA reads TGTGCCAGCAGCCAGGGCTACCAAGAGACCCAGTACTTC. The rearrangement uses TRBV7-3 and TRBJ2-5; perhaps TRBD1 as D (5 bases). The germline V gene encodes CDR1 SGHTA and CDR2 FQGTGA. V was trimmed by 5 bases and J by 0 bases, leaving 7 bases between them. The CDR3 is 13 amino acids.